Listed below are T cell receptor beta chains from one sample, sequenced in a study of control samples from healthy donors and cancer patients. Sequencing was performed with immunoSEQ multiplex PCR; in TCRdb, only in-frame clones are kept and a portion is missing. The sample includes 98,000 or so clones, roughly 82% seen only once; the top ten take roughly 2%. The specimen was blood. The receptors derive from a man in his sixties in good health. The CDR3 runs from the conserved cysteine through the conserved F or W. The order of the fields is CDR3 length, D gene, J gene, V gene, clone size, CDR3 protein, CDR3 DNA. D genes are given only for firm matches. Part of the rows lack a size; the others show once, few, many or a class for expanded clones.

len: 13; d_gene: NA; j_gene: TRBJ1-2; v_gene: TRBV11-2; abundance: NA; CDR3aa: CASSRDLIFGYTF; CDR3nt: TGTGCCAGCAGCCGGGACCTCATTTTTGGCTACACCTTC
len: 15; d_gene: TRBD2; j_gene: TRBJ2-1; v_gene: TRBV6-4; abundance: NA; CDR3aa: CASSTLAGEVGEQFF; CDR3nt: TGTGCCAGCAGTACACTAGCGGGAGAGGTTGGTGAGCAGTTCTTC
len: 14; d_gene: TRBD1; j_gene: TRBJ1-6; v_gene: TRBV18; abundance: once; CDR3aa: CASSTGTGVSPLHF; CDR3nt: TGTGCCAGCTCAACCGGGACAGGGGTTTCACCCCTCCACTTT
len: 15; d_gene: NA; j_gene: TRBJ2-1; v_gene: TRBV2; abundance: NA; CDR3aa: CASRPAGSSYNEQFF; CDR3nt: TGTGCCAGCCGCCCGGCGGGAAGCTCCTACAATGAGCAGTTCTTC
len: 18; d_gene: TRBD2; j_gene: TRBJ2-2; v_gene: TRBV27; abundance: NA; CDR3aa: CASSLSVVGAGDTGELFF; CDR3nt: TGTGCCAGCAGTTTATCTGTCGTCGGCGCGGGAGACACCGGGGAGCTGTTTTTT
len: 15; d_gene: TRBD2; j_gene: TRBJ2-5; v_gene: TRBV5-1; abundance: NA; CDR3aa: CASSLGLAGGETQYF; CDR3nt: TGCGCCAGCAGCCTAGGACTAGCGGGAGGAGAGACCCAGTACTTC
len: 14; d_gene: NA; j_gene: TRBJ2-7; v_gene: TRBV9; abundance: NA; CDR3aa: CASSVDRSSYEQYF; CDR3nt: TGTGCCAGCAGCGTAGACAGGAGTTCCTACGAGCAGTACTTC
len: 15; d_gene: TRBD1; j_gene: TRBJ2-7; v_gene: TRBV10-3; abundance: NA; CDR3aa: CAISDSQGLGDEQYF; CDR3nt: TGTGCCATCAGCGACTCACAGGGGTTGGGAGACGAGCAGTACTTC
len: 14; d_gene: TRBD1; j_gene: TRBJ1-4; v_gene: TRBV7-3; abundance: NA; CDR3aa: CASSFLDRGEKLFF; CDR3nt: TGTGCCAGCAGCTTCCTTGACAGGGGCGAAAAACTGTTTTTT
len: 16; d_gene: NA; j_gene: TRBJ1-2; v_gene: TRBV28; abundance: few; CDR3aa: CASSGPKSGISYGYTF; CDR3nt: TGTGCCAGCAGTGGGCCGAAGTCAGGGATCTCGTATGGCTACACCTTC
len: 15; d_gene: NA; j_gene: TRBJ2-1; v_gene: TRBV11-2; abundance: NA; CDR3aa: CASSDPGGSHNEQFF; CDR3nt: TGTGCCAGCAGCGACCCCGGTGGATCACACAATGAGCAGTTCTTC
len: 15; d_gene: NA; j_gene: TRBJ2-5; v_gene: TRBV7-9; abundance: once; CDR3aa: CASSPQGGLAETQYF; CDR3nt: TGTGCCAGCAGCCCACAGGGAGGTTTGGCGGAGACCCAGTACTTC
len: 16; d_gene: NA; j_gene: TRBJ2-2; v_gene: TRBV4-1; abundance: NA; CDR3aa: CASSPANRGNTGELFF; CDR3nt: TGCGCCAGCAGCCCAGCAAACCGGGGGAACACCGGGGAGCTGTTTTTT
len: 16; d_gene: NA; j_gene: TRBJ1-5; v_gene: TRBV28; abundance: once; CDR3aa: CASSFSGWGSNQPQHF; CDR3nt: TGTGCCAGCAGTTTTTCAGGGTGGGGAAGCAATCAGCCCCAGCATTTT
len: 13; d_gene: TRBD1; j_gene: TRBJ2-7; v_gene: TRBV10-3; abundance: NA; CDR3aa: CAISVGQGNEQYF; CDR3nt: TGTGCCATCAGTGTCGGACAGGGGAACGAGCAGTACTTC
len: 16; d_gene: NA; j_gene: TRBJ2-7; v_gene: TRBV15; abundance: NA; CDR3aa: CATSTYSGTDRGEQYF; CDR3nt: TGTGCCACCAGCACCTATTCTGGGACGGACCGGGGGGAGCAGTACTTC
len: 17; d_gene: TRBD2; j_gene: TRBJ2-5; v_gene: TRBV7-6; abundance: NA; CDR3aa: CASSLIAGGTYQETQYF; CDR3nt: TGTGCCAGCAGCTTAATAGCGGGGGGGACCTACCAAGAGACCCAGTACTTC
len: 13; d_gene: NA; j_gene: TRBJ1-2; v_gene: TRBV12-3/TRBV12-4; abundance: few; CDR3aa: CASSLGRTYGYTF; CDR3nt: TGTGCCAGCAGTTTGGGCAGGACTTATGGCTACACCTTC
len: 14; d_gene: TRBD1; j_gene: TRBJ1-1; v_gene: TRBV19; abundance: NA; CDR3aa: CASSTRDRAGEAFF; CDR3nt: TGTGCCAGTAGTACTAGGGACAGGGCCGGGGAAGCTTTCTTT
len: 17; d_gene: TRBD1; j_gene: TRBJ2-5; v_gene: TRBV7-2; abundance: NA; CDR3aa: CASSFPPPDRDGETQYF; CDR3nt: TGTGCCAGCAGCTTCCCTCCTCCCGACAGGGATGGAGAGACCCAGTACTTC
len: 13; d_gene: NA; j_gene: TRBJ2-5; v_gene: TRBV11-3; abundance: NA; CDR3aa: CASSLGQTKTQYF; CDR3nt: TGTGCCAGCAGCTTGGGCCAGACGAAGACCCAGTACTTC
len: 15; d_gene: NA; j_gene: TRBJ2-7; v_gene: TRBV5-1; abundance: NA; CDR3aa: CASSLVSFQPYEQYF; CDR3nt: TGCGCCAGCAGCTTGGTGAGTTTCCAACCCTACGAGCAGTACTTC
len: 17; d_gene: TRBD2; j_gene: TRBJ2-7; v_gene: TRBV10-3; abundance: NA; CDR3aa: CAIMSPRPSGGSYEQYF; CDR3nt: TGTGCCATCATGTCCCCTCGGCCTAGCGGGGGCTCCTACGAGCAGTACTTC